One TCR beta chain is described in this entry. Which antigen it targets is not known. No clone much larger than this one lies a single base away; base qualities are absent. The germline V gene gives CDR1 as SQVTM and CDR2 as ANQGSEA. Trimming accounts for 3 bases at V and 0 bases at J, while the number of junction bases matched to no gene is 1. There are 13 amino acids in the CDR3, from cysteine to phenylalanine inclusive. The only DNA kept is the CDR3, 39 bases in frame from the first base. This record comes from a study of blood T cell repertoires in COVID-19 (dated by TCRdb to 2020 to 2021). As for the study more broadly: Collaborator samples came from the United States, Italy and Spain and covered acute and convalescent phases of COVID-19. The material from the prospective study consisted of cDNA or gDNA derived from T cells, B-cell-depleted T cells, or PBMCs. Subjects who had been exposed to COVID-19, were actively infected with it, or had recovered from it provided the deeply sampled blood TCRbeta repertoires that made up the dataset. The repertoires were released in a freely available public database intended as a resource for research on the immune response to SARS-CoV-2. Samples came from the ongoing ImmuneRACE study (first 160 participants) plus 1,254 subjects from 6 global collaborators. Nearly every sample came with metadata listing a de-identified subject ID, COVID-19 status, age in years and sex. Where HLA class I and class II types were available, the types were taken from metadata supplied by the sample provider, not from assay-based typing.

Study-level results and caveats: The quantity of clinical and demographic metadata differed by source and by participant and was supplied without curation.

The immunoSEQ Assay, a bias-controlled multiplex PCR, was used to amplify TCRbeta CDR3 regions from genomic DNA. The paper's data handling went like this. Within the assay, amplification of reference gene primers was used to estimate how many nucleated cells each sample contained. Sequence reads were collapsed and filtered to measure the absolute abundance of every unique TCRbeta CDR3 rearrangement. For each sample, productive Simpson clonality was calculated by taking the square root of Simpson's diversity index across productive rearrangements. TCRdb re-hosts the immuneACCESS table, in-frame sequences only. Its copies lack some clones; in the studies checked, an unresolved V gene accounts for under half of them, and the cause for the rest is not known. V and J calls and clone size are those listed in that table; D and trimming were worked out from the DNA. In this sample the table shows some 200,000 clones, roughly four fifths of which occur a single time. The ten largest clonotypes hold about 2.9% of the sample.

Another Seattle source contributed samples from volunteer blood donors who had recovered from COVID-19. Collaborating institutions collected whole blood in K2EDTA tubes following their own protocols. For TCRbeta analysis, collaborators shipped samples in one of three forms: frozen whole blood, isolated PBMCs, or DNA extracted from either of those sample types. The sequence links TRBV29-1 to TRBJ2-5; a stretch of 7 junction bases matches TRBD2. This TCR was recovered from a woman aged 25 to 39 who had recovered from COVID-19. What was sequenced was peripheral blood. The bases read TGCAGCGTTGAGCGGGAGAACCAAGAGACCCAGTACTTC. This sequence encodes CSVERENQETQYF. Full variable domain (CDR3 extended with the reference TRBV29-1 and TRBJ2-5 proteins): SAVISQKPSRDICQRGTSLTIQCQVDSQVTMMFWYRQQPGQSLTLIATANQGSEATYESGFVIDKFPISRPNLTFSTLTVSNMSPEDSSIYLCSVERENQETQYFGPGTRLLVL.